These 14 T cell receptor beta chains originate from one sample sequenced in a study of shared clonotypes between healthy human individuals. Libraries were prepared by immunoSEQ multiplex PCR; TCRdb keeps only in-frame clonotypes and omits some of them. The table has about 2.3 million clones, over 85% seen once. Sequenced input: naive CD4+ T cells from PBMCs. Subset described: CD45RA+ positively selected. These receptors all stem from a man between 18 and 35 years old in good health. Some clones in this sample may be carry-over from other donors' samples.

About this clone itself: In the same sample, other DNA sequences code for this CDR3. This chain links TRBV28 with TRBJ1-5; D is unclear. The CDR3 runs 12 residues. The V gene's germline CDR1 is MDHEN and CDR2 SYDVKM. V was shortened by 4 bases and J by 5 bases, with 6 bases between the two germline ends. The CDR3: CASSSADQPQHF. CDR3 sequence (DNA): TGTGCCAGCAGTTCGGCCGATCAGCCCCAGCATTTT.

J is TRBJ1-2 and V is TRBV11-3, with D possibly TRBD1 on 6 matching bases. The CDR3 is 12 residues long. From germline, CDR1 is SGHNT and CDR2 YENEEA. V dropped 5 bases and J dropped 7 bases, with 11 bases sitting between them. The CDR3 DNA reads TGTGCCAGCAGCAAGGGGGGAAGTGGCTACACCTTC. Translating it yields CASSKGGSGYTF.

This sequence joins TRBV5-4 and TRBJ2-5, with 7 positions matching TRBD2. The CDR3 runs 14 residues. Trimming took 0 bases from V and 3 from J; bases not matched to a gene: 2. Germline CDR1 SGHNT, CDR2 YYREEE (reference sequence). CDR3 DNA: TGTGCCAGCAGCTTGGCGGCGGGAGAAGAGACCCAGTACTTC. It codes for CASSLAAGEETQYF.

The chain links TRBV6-1 to TRBJ1-4; D gene unclear. The germline gives CDR1 MNHNS, CDR2 SASEGT. The CDR3 sequence is 12 residues long. Trimming pared 6 bases from V and 7 bases from J, leaving 9 bases between. In DNA form, the CDR3 reads TGTGCCAGCAGCAGATTCGGTGAAAAACTGTTTTTT. It codes for CASSRFGEKLFF.

This clone was detected a few times. The V and J genes are TRBV5-4 and TRBJ1-1, with D unresolved. V gave up 4 bases and J gave up 2 bases, with 12 bases separating them. Germline loops: CDR1 SGHNT, CDR2 YYREEE (reference sequence). CDR3 length: 14 residues. The DNA for the CDR3 is TGTGCCAGCAGCCGGGAGGCCGGTAACACTGAAGCTTTCTTT. Amino acids: CASSREAGNTEAFF.

The chain joins TRBV7-2 to TRBJ2-1, with D unclear. Germline CDR1 SGHTA, CDR2 FQGNSA. V dropped 1 base and J dropped 5 bases, with 6 bases sitting between them. CDR3 length: 13 amino acids. The CDR3 loop is CASSLVSHNEQFF. The CDR3 DNA is TGTGCCAGCAGCTTAGTGTCCCACAATGAGCAGTTCTTC.

For this clone: The identical CDR3 is also encoded by other nucleotide sequences in the sample. V is TRBV5-4 and J is TRBJ2-1; the match to TRBD1 covers 9 bases. The CDR3 is 13 amino acids. With 0 bases clipped from V and 8 bases from J, the junction kept 0 bases outside the gene matches. From germline, CDR1 is SGHNT and CDR2 YYREEE (reference sequence). CDR3 nucleotide sequence: TGTGCCAGCAGCTTGGGACAGGGGGATGAGCAGTTCTTC. Encoded protein: CASSLGQGDEQFF.

This chain uses TRBV7-9 with TRBJ2-2; 11 bases fit TRBD2. CDR1 is SEHNR, CDR2 FQNEAQ, per germline (reference sequence). The CDR3 spans 18 residues. V shed 3 bases, J shed 1 base, and the junction held 7 bases outside the gene matches. The CDR3 is CASSLSLAGDVNTGELFF. For the CDR3, the DNA is TGTGCCAGCAGCTTGTCACTAGCGGGGGACGTGAACACCGGGGAGCTGTTTTTT. Drawing the rest from reference TRBV7-9 and TRBJ2-2, the complete variable domain is DTGVSQNPRHKITKRGQNVTFRCDPISEHNRLYWYRQTLGQGPEFLTYFQNEAQLEKSRLLSDRFSAERPKGSFSTLEIQRTEQGDSAMYLCASSLSLAGDVNTGELFFGEGSRLTVL.

The chain uses TRBV19 and TRBJ2-5; the D is unclear. Germline CDR1 and CDR2: LNHDA and SQIVND (reference sequence). The CDR3 has 11 residues. V was trimmed by 4 bases and J by 5 bases, leaving 5 bases between them. In nucleotides, the CDR3 is TGTGCCAGTAGTACGAGGGAGACCCAGTACTTC. This encodes CASSTRETQYF.

The CDR3 is CASSWDGNYGYTF. CDR3 in DNA: TGCGCCAGCAGCTGGGACGGAAACTATGGCTACACCTTC. The chain links TRBV5-1 to TRBJ1-2, with D possibly matching TRBD1 (5 bases). Looked up from germline, CDR1 is SGHRS and CDR2 is YFSETQ. The CDR3 spans 13 residues. V was trimmed by 3 bases and J by 2 bases, leaving 8 bases between them.

The V and J genes are TRBV5-1 and TRBJ2-5, with D possibly being TRBD1 or TRBD2 (6 bases each). The V gene's germline CDR1 is SGHRS and CDR2 YFSETQ. This CDR3 has 17 amino acids. Trimming stripped 4 bases from V and 2 bases from J, with 21 bases between. Here the CDR3 reads CASSAHPGATSQETQYF. In nucleotides, the CDR3 is TGCGCCAGCAGCGCCCACCCGGGGGCAACGTCTCAAGAGACCCAGTACTTC.

The rearrangement uses TRBV28 and TRBJ2-7; 11 bases are shared with TRBD2. CDR1 MDHEN and CDR2 SYDVKM come from the germline V gene. The ends lost 6 bases at V and 5 bases at J; junction bases unmatched: 9. The CDR3 runs 15 residues. For the CDR3, the DNA is TGTGCCAGCAGGCCCCTGACTAGCGGGAACAACGAGCAGTACTTC. Translating it yields CASRPLTSGNNEQYF. The whole variable domain, filled in from reference TRBV28 and TRBJ2-7, reads DVKVTQSSRYLVKRTGEKVFLECVQDMDHENMFWYRQDPGLGLRLIYFSYDVKMKEKGDIPEGYSVSREKKERFSLILESASTNQTSMYLCASRPLTSGNNEQYFGPGTRLTVT.

The CDR3 sequence is CASRGVWVGIQPQHF. The CDR3, as DNA: TGTGCCAGTAGGGGAGTATGGGTAGGAATACAGCCCCAGCATTTT. This chain joins TRBV19 and TRBJ1-5; no reliable D call. Germline CDR1 is LNHDA and CDR2 is SQIVND (reference sequence). This CDR3 spans 15 amino acids. V was shortened by 6 bases and J by 7 bases, with 19 bases between the two germline ends.

Concerning this clone: Additional DNA sequences in this sample encode the identical CDR3. The chain carries TRBV6-5 and TRBJ1-3; D gene unclear. There are 12 residues in the CDR3. Between the trimmed V and J ends, which lost 0 bases and 4 bases, there was a span of 1 base. Per the germline V gene, CDR1 is MNHEY and CDR2 is SVGAGI. CDR3 sequence: CASSYSGNTIYF. CDR3 coding DNA: TGTGCCAGCAGTTACTCCGGAAACACCATATATTTT.